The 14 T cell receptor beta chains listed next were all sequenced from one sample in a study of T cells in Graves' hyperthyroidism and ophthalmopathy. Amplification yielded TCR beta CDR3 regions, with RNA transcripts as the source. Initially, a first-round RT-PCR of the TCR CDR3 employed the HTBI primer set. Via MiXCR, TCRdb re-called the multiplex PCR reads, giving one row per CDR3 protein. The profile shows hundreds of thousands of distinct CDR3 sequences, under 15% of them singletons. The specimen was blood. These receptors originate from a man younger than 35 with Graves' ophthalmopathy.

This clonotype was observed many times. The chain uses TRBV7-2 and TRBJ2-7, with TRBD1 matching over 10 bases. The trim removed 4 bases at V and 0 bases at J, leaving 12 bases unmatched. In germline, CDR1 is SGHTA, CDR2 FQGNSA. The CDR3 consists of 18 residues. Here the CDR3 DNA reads TGTGCCAGCAGCTCCCGGGACAGGGGCTACATAAACTCCTACGAGCAGTACTTC. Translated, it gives CASSSRDRGYINSYEQYF.

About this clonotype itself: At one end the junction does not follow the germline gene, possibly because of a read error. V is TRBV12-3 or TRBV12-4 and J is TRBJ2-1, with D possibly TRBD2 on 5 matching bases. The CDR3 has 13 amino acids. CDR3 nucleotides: TGTGCCAGCAGTTTGGCTAGCTACGATGAGCAGTTCTTC. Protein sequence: CASSLASYDEQFF.

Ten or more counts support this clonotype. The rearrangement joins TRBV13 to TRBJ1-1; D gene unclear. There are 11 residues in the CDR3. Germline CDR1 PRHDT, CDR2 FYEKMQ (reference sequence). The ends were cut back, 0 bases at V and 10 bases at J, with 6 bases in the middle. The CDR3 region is CASSLGTLAFF. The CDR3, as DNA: TGTGCCAGCAGCTTAGGGACCCTAGCTTTCTTT.

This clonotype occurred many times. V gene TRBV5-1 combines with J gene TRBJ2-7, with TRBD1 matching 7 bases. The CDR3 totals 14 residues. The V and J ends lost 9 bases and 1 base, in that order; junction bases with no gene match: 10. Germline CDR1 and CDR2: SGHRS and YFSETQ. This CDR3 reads CATSTGTESYEQYF. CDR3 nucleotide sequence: TGCGCCACCTCGACCGGGACAGAATCCTACGAGCAGTACTTC.

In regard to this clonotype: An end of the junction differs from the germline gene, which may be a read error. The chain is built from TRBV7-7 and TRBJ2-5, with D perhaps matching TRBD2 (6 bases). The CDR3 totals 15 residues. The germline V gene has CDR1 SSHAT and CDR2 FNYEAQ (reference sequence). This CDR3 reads CASSLITGERETQYF. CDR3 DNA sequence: TGTGCTAGCAGCTTGATTACGGGGGAGAGAGAGACCCAGTACTTC.

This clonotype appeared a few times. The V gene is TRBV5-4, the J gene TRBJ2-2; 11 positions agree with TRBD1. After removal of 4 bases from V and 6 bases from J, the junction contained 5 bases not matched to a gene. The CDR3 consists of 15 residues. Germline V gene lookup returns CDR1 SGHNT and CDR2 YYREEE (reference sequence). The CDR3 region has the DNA TGTGCCAGCAGCCGGACAGGGGGCCTATCCGGGGAGCTGTTTTTT. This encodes CASSRTGGLSGELFF.

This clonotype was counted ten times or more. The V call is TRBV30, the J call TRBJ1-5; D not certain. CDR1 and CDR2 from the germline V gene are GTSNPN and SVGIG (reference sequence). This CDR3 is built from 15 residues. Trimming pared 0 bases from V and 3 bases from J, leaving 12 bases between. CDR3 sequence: CAWSVRLPVNQPQHF. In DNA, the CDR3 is TGTGCCTGGAGTGTACGGTTACCGGTCAATCAGCCCCAGCATTTT. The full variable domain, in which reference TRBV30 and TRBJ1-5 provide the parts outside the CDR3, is SQTIHQWPATLVQPVGSPLSLECTVEGTSNPNLYWYRQAAGRGLQLLFYSVGIGQISSEVPQNLSASRPQDRQFILSSKKLLLSDSGFYLCAWSVRLPVNQPQHFGDGTRLSIL.

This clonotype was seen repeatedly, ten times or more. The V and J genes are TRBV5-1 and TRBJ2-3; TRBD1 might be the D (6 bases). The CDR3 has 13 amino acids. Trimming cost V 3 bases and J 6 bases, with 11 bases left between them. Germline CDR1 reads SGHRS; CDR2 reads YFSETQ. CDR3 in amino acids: CASSSTGMDTQYF. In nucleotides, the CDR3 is TGCGCCAGCAGCTCTACAGGGATGGATACGCAGTATTTT.

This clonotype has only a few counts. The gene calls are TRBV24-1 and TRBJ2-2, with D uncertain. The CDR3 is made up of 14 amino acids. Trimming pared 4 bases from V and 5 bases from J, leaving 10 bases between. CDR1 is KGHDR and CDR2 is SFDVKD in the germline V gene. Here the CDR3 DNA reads TGTGCCACCAGTGACTACGACACTACCGGGGAGCTGTTTTTT. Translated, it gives CATSDYDTTGELFF.

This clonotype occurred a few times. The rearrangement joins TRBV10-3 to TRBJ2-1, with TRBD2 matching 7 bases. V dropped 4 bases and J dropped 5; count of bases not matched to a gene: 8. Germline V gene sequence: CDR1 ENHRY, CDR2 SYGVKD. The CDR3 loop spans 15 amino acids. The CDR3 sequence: CAISATGGANNEQFF. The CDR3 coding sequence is TGTGCCATCAGTGCTACGGGGGGAGCCAACAATGAGCAGTTCTTC.

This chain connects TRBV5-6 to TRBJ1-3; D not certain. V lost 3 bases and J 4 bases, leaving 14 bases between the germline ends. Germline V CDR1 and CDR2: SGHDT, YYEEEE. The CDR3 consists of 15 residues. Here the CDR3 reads CASSWTPSGGNTIYF. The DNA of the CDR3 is TGTGCCAGCAGCTGGACGCCCTCGGGAGGAAACACCATATATTTT. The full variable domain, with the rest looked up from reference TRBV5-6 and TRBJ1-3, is DAGVTQSPTHLIKTRGQQVTLRCSPKSGHDTVSWYQQALGQGPQFIFQYYEEEERQRGNFPDRFSGHQFPNYSSELNVNALLLGDSALYLCASSWTPSGGNTIYFGEGSWLTVV.

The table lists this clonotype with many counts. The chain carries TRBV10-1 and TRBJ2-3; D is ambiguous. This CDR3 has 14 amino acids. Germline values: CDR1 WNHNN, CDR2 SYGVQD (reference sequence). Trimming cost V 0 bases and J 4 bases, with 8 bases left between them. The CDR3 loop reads CASSESSTADTQYF. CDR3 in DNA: TGCGCCAGCAGTGAGTCGAGCACAGCAGATACGCAGTATTTT.

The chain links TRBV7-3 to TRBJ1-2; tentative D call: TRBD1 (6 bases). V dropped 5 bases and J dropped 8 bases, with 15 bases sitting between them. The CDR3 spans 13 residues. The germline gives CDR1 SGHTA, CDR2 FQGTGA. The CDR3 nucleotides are TGTGCCAGCAGCCAGTTCGTCCAGGGGGGCTACACCTTC. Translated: CASSQFVQGGYTF.

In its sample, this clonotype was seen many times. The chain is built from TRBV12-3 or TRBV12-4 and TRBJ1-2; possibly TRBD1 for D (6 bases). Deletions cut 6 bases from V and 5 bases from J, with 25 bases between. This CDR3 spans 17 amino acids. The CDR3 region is CASRTSTTGRQSYGYTF. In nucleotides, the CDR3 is TGTGCCAGCAGGACCAGTACGACAGGCCGACAATCGTATGGCTACACCTTC.